The present entry profiles one T cell receptor (beta chain) with its context. The method was immunoSEQ multiplex PCR; TCRdb's version includes in-frame clones alone and lacks a portion of them. Among some 200,000 clones, approximately 92% were seen once, and the ten largest hold around 0.5%. This entry is derived from a study of blood T cell repertoires in COVID-19. Study summary: PBMCs, B-cell-depleted T cells, or T cells were the source of the cDNA or gDNA that made up the material.

The TCR sequence derives from a middle-aged man with acute or convalescent COVID-19. Sequenced: peripheral blood.

The CDR3 DNA reads as TGTGCCATCAGTGCTAGGACTAGCGGGAACACCGGGGAGCTGTTTTTT. Protein sequence: CAISARTSGNTGELFF. The chain recombines TRBV10-3 with TRBJ2-2; 10 bases match TRBD2. This CDR3 region has 16 residues. The germline CDR1 and CDR2 sequences are ENHRY and SYGVKD. V shed 4 bases and J 1 base; nucleotides not matched to a gene: 3.